What follows is one T cell receptor (beta chain) and its context. The antigen this receptor binds is unknown. Qualities for individual bases were not recorded, and no much larger clone is one base off. This sample is drawn from a study of T-cell reconstitution after alpha-beta-depleted transplantation in children (dated by TCRdb to 2016 to 2018). Regarding the research as a whole: Using TCR repertoire profiling, the study followed T-cell immune reconstitution in a quantitative way in children after TCRalphabeta/CD19-depleted allogeneic hematopoietic cell transplantation.

Library preparation was by PCR. The run used an Illumina HiSeq 2500. Molecular barcoding was employed in the preparation of TCR libraries, with unique molecular identifiers being used to normalize TCRbeta repertoire quantification. The public sequencing data were trimmed at Q25 with fastp and processed into clonotypes with MiXCR by TCRdb, which kept only in-frame beta chains. Rows with one shared CDR3 protein collapse into an entry with the most common genes and DNA. Counted in this sample were fewer than 700,000 distinct CDR3 sequences; 10% to 15% of them appeared once. The top ten clones comprise over 2% of the sample. The label giving this sample's treatment or condition can be read as: allogeneic hematopoietic cell transplantation with graft depleted of TCRalphabeta T cells and CD19 B cells. The transplant recipients were children given TCRalphabeta/CD19-depleted allogeneic hematopoietic cell grafts.

What the study reported, not specific to this receptor: Over the following months the frequencies of hyperexpanded clones went down, and after one year T-cell counts and TCRbeta diversity were mostly credited to newly produced T cells. In some patients, high TCRbeta diversity at day 60 was attributed to recipient T cells and intrathymic progenitors that had survived conditioning. About two months after transplant, the apparently early recovery of alphabetaT-cell counts reportedly depended on just several hundred clones that had expanded rapidly and came from non-depleted graft cells.

The germline V gene (reference sequence) yields DFQATT for CDR1 and SNEGSKA for CDR2. V is clipped by 6 bases and J by 0 bases, and the sequence between their germline boundaries is 11 bases long. The CDR3, from cysteine to phenylalanine, totals 14 residues. This entry keeps only the CDR3 DNA: 42 bases, framed from base 1. The source of this sequence is a male patient younger than 18 who had a stem cell transplant for acute myeloid leukemia, so the T cells may come from the graft donor. The chain couples TRBV20-1 to TRBJ1-4, and perhaps TRBD1 as D gene, on 6 matching bases. The source was PBMCs, mostly from graft donor cells, collected 360 days after TCRalphabeta/CD19-depleted stem cell transplant. The DNA sequence reads TGCAGTGCGATCCGGACAGCAACTAATGAAAAACTGTTTTTT. Translated, this is CSAIRTATNEKLFF.